This T cell receptor beta chain was documented in a study of metastatic and nonmetastatic thyroid tumors. Germline V CDR1 and CDR2: DFQATT, SNEGSKA (reference sequence). CDR3 size: 14 residues. The V gene end was trimmed by 5 bases and the J gene end by 2 bases; junction bases not matched to a gene: 7. This clone was counted at least ten times. TCRdb re-called the PCR reads with MiXCR. Of approximately 12,000 clones listed, roughly 21% are singletons. The entire patient cohort was treatment-naive prior to thyroid surgery. This TCR derives from a female donor with papillary thyroid cancer or a benign thyroid nodule (not recorded which). Some clones in this sample may be carry-over from other donors' samples. The genes are TRBV20-1 and TRBJ2-7, with 9 bases that match TRBD1. Sample: adjacent normal tissue. CDR3 region: CSASGQGETYEQYF. The CDR3 nucleotides read TGCAGTGCTTCGGGACAGGGAGAGACCTACGAGCAGTACTTC.